The 30 T cell receptor beta chains below come from one sample, sequenced in a study of cytomegalovirus exposure and HLA in healthy donors. The study ran its PCR with 60 Vbeta and 13 Jbeta primers. Clones were read by immunoSEQ multiplex PCR, and TCRdb kept only the in-frame ones, dropping some. The sample contains approximately 130,000 clones, approximately 80% of which appear only once. The sequencing sample was made of PBMCs. The receptors were sampled from a female donor in good health and CMV-seropositive.

The rearrangement links TRBV10-3 to TRBJ1-1; D gene unclear. CDR1 ENHRY and CDR2 SYGVKD come from the germline V gene. The V end was cut by 10 bases, the J end by 5 bases, with 17 bases between. This CDR3 has 13 residues. The CDR3 protein is CATSSGRGTEAFF. The CDR3 DNA is TGTGCCACCTCTAGTGGACGGGGTACTGAAGCTTTCTTT.

This clone came up once. The chain is built from TRBV5-4 and TRBJ2-5; TRBD2 aligns across 10 bases. Germline V gives CDR1 SGHNT, CDR2 YYREEE (reference sequence). The V and J ends lost 3 bases and 5 bases, in that order; junction bases with no gene match: 10. The CDR3 consists of 16 residues. CDR3: CASSSRLAGLLETQYF. In nucleotides, the CDR3 is TGTGCCAGCAGCTCCCGACTAGCGGGTTTACTCGAGACCCAGTACTTC.

The J gene is TRBJ1-5, the V gene TRBV6-1, with 9 bases fitting TRBD1. This CDR3 has 15 residues. V lost 2 bases and J lost 7; bases outside the gene matches: 6. CDR1 and CDR2 from the germline V gene are MNHNS and SASEGT. The CDR3 DNA reads as TGTGCCAGCAGTGAACCGGGACAGGGTACACAGCCCCAGCATTTT. It translates to CASSEPGQGTQPQHF.

V gene TRBV2 combines with J gene TRBJ2-3; 8 nucleotides match TRBD1. The germline gives CDR1 SNHLY, CDR2 FYNNEI. V gave up 5 bases and J gave up 6 bases; unmatched junction bases: 10. This CDR3 has 15 amino acids. The CDR3 sequence is CASSYDRGRGDTQYF. The CDR3 coding sequence is TGTGCCAGCAGTTACGACAGGGGAAGAGGGGATACGCAGTATTTT. The complete variable domain, with remaining parts taken from reference TRBV2 and TRBJ2-3, reads EPEVTQTPSHQVTQMGQEVILRCVPISNHLYFYWYRQILGQKVEFLVSFYNNEISEKSEIFDDQFSVERPDGSNFTLKIRSTKLEDSAMYFCASSYDRGRGDTQYFGPGTRLTVL.

The V call is TRBV21-1, the J call TRBJ1-2; TRBD1 is the table's D call and was not checked against the DNA. TRBV21-1 is classified as a pseudogene. This CDR3 is 13 amino acids long. The CDR3 loop reads CASSKGDLYGYTF. CDR3 DNA sequence: TGTGCCAGCTCGAAGGGGGACCTCTATGGCTACACCTTC.

This clone was seen more than once but under ten times. The chain joins TRBV2 to TRBJ2-2; tentative D call: TRBD2 (5 bases). Germline V gives CDR1 SNHLY, CDR2 FYNNEI. The CDR3 contains 14 residues. The V and J ends lost 8 bases and 6 bases respectively, with 16 bases between them. CDR3 sequence reads: CASRPGEGAGELFF. The CDR3 DNA reads TGTGCCAGCCGTCCCGGAGAGGGAGCCGGGGAGCTGTTTTTT.

The J gene is TRBJ1-5, the V gene TRBV6-6; 7 bases agree with TRBD1. Trimming removed 5 bases from V and 4 bases from J; junction bases left unmatched: 5. The germline CDR1 and CDR2 sequences are MNHNY and SVGAGI (reference sequence). This CDR3 region has 14 residues. The CDR3 sequence is CASSTYRGNQPQHF. In DNA, the CDR3 is TGTGCCAGCAGTACTTACAGGGGTAATCAGCCCCAGCATTTT.

J is TRBJ2-3 and V is TRBV9; 10 nucleotides align to TRBD2. CDR3 length: 15 residues. CDR1 SGDLS and CDR2 YYNGEE come from the germline V gene. Germline trimming cut 3 bases from V and 0 bases from J; bases unmatched to any gene: 1. CDR3 coding DNA: TGTGCCAGCAGCGAACTAGCGGGGAGCACAGATACGCAGTATTTT. It specifies CASSELAGSTDTQYF.

The CDR3 DNA follows: TGTGCCAGCAGCCAAGATCTCGGGCAGGCCACAGGCGAAAAACTGTTTTTT. Residues: CASSQDLGQATGEKLFF. This chain joins TRBV14 and TRBJ1-4; TRBD1 is a possible D gene (5 bases). In germline, CDR1 is SGHDN, CDR2 FVKESK. The CDR3 has 17 amino acids. Between the trimmed V and J ends, which lost 0 bases and 8 bases, there was a span of 19 bases.

The CDR3 nucleotides read TGTGCCAGTAGTATCATCAGGGGCCCCAATCAGCCCCAGCATTTT. Protein sequence: CASSIIRGPNQPQHF. The rearrangement joins TRBV19 to TRBJ1-5, with D perhaps matching TRBD1 (6 bases). The germline gives CDR1 LNHDA, CDR2 SQIVND (reference sequence). The CDR3 runs to 15 residues. Trimming cost V 3 bases and J 3 bases, with 12 bases left between them.

V gene TRBV5-1 combines with J gene TRBJ2-7; 7 bases are a match to TRBD1. The CDR3 length is 14 residues. J gave up 0 bases and V 4 bases, and 4 bases lay outside the gene matches. Germline loops: CDR1 SGHRS, CDR2 YFSETQ. CDR3 nucleotides: TGCGCCAGCAGCAACAGGGGCCTCTCCTACGAGCAGTACTTC. It encodes CASSNRGLSYEQYF.

Here the CDR3 DNA reads TGCAGCGTACAGGGGGCAGTGGGGGAGCAGTACTTC. It yields the protein CSVQGAVGEQYF. This chain connects TRBV29-1 to TRBJ2-7, with TRBD1 matching 9 bases. V was clipped by 6 bases and J by 7 bases; unmatched bases: 7. CDR1 SQVTM and CDR2 ANQGSEA come from the germline V gene. The CDR3 sequence is 12 residues long.

On this clone: One end of the junction fails to match germline, which may point to a read error. The chain has TRBV7-9 and TRBJ1-2; D is unresolved. Per germline, CDR1 SEHNR and CDR2 FQNEAQ (reference sequence). The length of the CDR3 is 8 residues. The DNA for the CDR3 is TGTGCCAGCAGCTCACTGGTCTTC. It translates to CASSSLVF.

The J gene is TRBJ1-1, the V gene TRBV11-2; D may be TRBD1 (6 bases). This CDR3 has 15 amino acids. The V and J ends lost 5 bases and 0 bases respectively, with 13 bases between them. The germline gives CDR1 SGHAT, CDR2 FQNNGV. Here the CDR3 reads CASSRIRDMNTEAFF. CDR3 bases: TGTGCCAGCAGCCGGATTAGGGACATGAACACTGAAGCTTTCTTT.

This clone was seen a few times. This sequence joins TRBV7-9 and TRBJ2-3; unclear D gene. The CDR3 contains 18 residues. The V end lost 2 bases, the J end lost 1 base, and 19 bases lay between the germline ends. The V gene's germline CDR1 is SEHNR and CDR2 FQNEAQ (reference sequence). The CDR3 sequence is CASSLSRGLGRRTDTQYF. DNA of the CDR3: TGTGCCAGCAGCTTAAGCCGCGGCTTAGGTCGTCGCACAGATACGCAGTATTTT.

This rearrangement joins TRBV11-2 to TRBJ2-2, with TRBD2 matching over 7 bases. The V segment lost 2 bases and the J segment 1 base; nucleotides outside the gene matches: 4. The CDR3 loop spans 16 amino acids. The germline V gene encodes CDR1 SGHAT and CDR2 FQNNGV. CDR3 coding DNA: TGTGCCAGCAGCTTAAGGGGAGGGATGAACACCGGGGAGCTGTTTTTT. Residues: CASSLRGGMNTGELFF.

J is TRBJ1-5 and V is TRBV18; D perhaps matches TRBD1 (6 bases). Trimming left V 4 bases short and J 5 bases short, with 12 bases between. This CDR3 region has 14 residues. Germline V gene lookup returns CDR1 KGHSH and CDR2 LQKENI. In DNA, the CDR3 is TGTGCCAGCTCACTTACAGGGTGGGATCAGCCCCAGCATTTT. Amino acid sequence: CASSLTGWDQPQHF.

The V and J genes are TRBV25-1 and TRBJ2-3; the match to TRBD2 covers 7 bases. Germline V gives CDR1 MGHDK, CDR2 SYGVNS. The V segment lost 3 bases and the J segment 5 bases; nucleotides outside the gene matches: 11. The CDR3 is 16 residues long. The CDR3: CASSDSRAGQLDTQYF. The CDR3 nucleotides are TGTGCCAGCAGTGACAGCCGAGCGGGGCAACTAGATACGCAGTATTTT. Filled out from reference TRBV25-1 and TRBJ2-3, the complete variable domain reads EADIYQTPRYLVIGTGKKITLECSQTMGHDKMYWYQQDPGMELHLIHYSYGVNSTEKGDLSSESTVSRIRTEHFPLTLESARPSHTSQYLCASSDSRAGQLDTQYFGPGTRLTVL.

The rearrangement uses TRBV5-1 and TRBJ1-4, with D hard to call. The CDR3 is 14 amino acids. Germline V CDR1 and CDR2: SGHRS, YFSETQ. V was cut by 6 bases and J by 5 bases, with 14 bases left in between. CDR3 residues: CASNEGGSNEKLFF. CDR3 sequence (DNA): TGCGCCAGCAATGAGGGAGGGAGCAATGAAAAACTGTTTTTT.

The table lists this clone with a few counts. The chain joins TRBV6-5 to TRBJ1-2, with D uncertain. The V end lost 0 bases, the J end lost 5 bases, and 7 bases lay between the germline ends. Germline values: CDR1 MNHEY, CDR2 SVGAGI. The CDR3 runs 13 residues. The CDR3 DNA sequence: TGTGCCAGCAGTTACTCGGGAGCTTATGGCTACACCTTC. It codes for CASSYSGAYGYTF.

The chain recombines TRBV7-8 with TRBJ2-3; 12 bases are a match to TRBD2. The CDR3 is 18 residues long. The V gene end was trimmed by 7 bases and the J gene end by 4 bases; junction bases not matched to a gene: 15. CDR1 is SGHVS, CDR2 FQNEAQ, per germline. CDR3 amino acids: CASIPRGLAGGRADTQYF. The CDR3 DNA sequence: TGTGCCAGCATCCCCCGGGGGCTAGCGGGGGGGCGGGCAGATACGCAGTATTTT.

The chain couples TRBV9 to TRBJ1-3, with a possible D match to TRBD1 (6 bases). V lost 3 bases, J lost 6 bases, and 13 bases lay in between. From germline, CDR1 is SGDLS and CDR2 YYNGEE. CDR3 size: 14 residues. The CDR3 region is CASSGGQGSNTIYF. The CDR3 DNA reads TGTGCCAGCAGCGGAGGGCAGGGGTCAAACACCATATATTTT.

The CDR3 is CASSLEGGGNYNEQFF. The CDR3 DNA reads TGTGCCAGCAGCTTAGAGGGCGGGGGGAATTACAATGAGCAGTTCTTC. The chain employs TRBV7-2 and TRBJ2-1; 8 bases align to TRBD2. In germline, CDR1 is SGHTA, CDR2 FQGNSA. Unmatched junction bases numbered 6, after V lost 1 base and J lost 4 bases. This CDR3 has 16 residues.

The chain is built from TRBV6-1 and TRBJ2-2; TRBD2 aligns across 14 bases. CDR1 and CDR2 from the germline V gene are MNHNS and SASEGT. Trimming cost V 4 bases and J 0 bases; bases outside gene matches: 4. The CDR3 totals 18 residues. CDR3 amino acids: CASSGTSGGTTNTGELFF. CDR3 sequence (DNA): TGTGCCAGCAGTGGGACTAGCGGGGGGACCACGAACACCGGGGAGCTGTTTTTT.

The chain recombines TRBV5-1 with TRBJ2-7; 10 nucleotides agree with TRBD1. The trim removed 4 bases at V and 1 base at J, leaving 8 bases unmatched. The CDR3 runs 16 residues. CDR1 and CDR2 (germline): SGHRS, YFSETQ. This CDR3 reads CASSMGQGILSYEQYF. The CDR3 bases are TGCGCCAGCAGCATGGGACAGGGGATACTTTCCTACGAGCAGTACTTC.

The V gene is TRBV5-1, the J gene TRBJ2-7; TRBD2 agrees at 10 bases. CDR1 SGHRS and CDR2 YFSETQ come from the germline V gene. The CDR3 totals 15 residues. J lost 4 bases, V lost 3 bases, and 7 bases had no gene match. CDR3 nucleotide sequence: TGCGCCAGCAGCTCCTCCAGCGGGGGGGCGTACGAGCAGTACTTC. Amino acid sequence: CASSSSSGGAYEQYF.

The V call is TRBV2, the J call TRBJ2-2; 9 nucleotides line up with TRBD2. Germline V gives CDR1 SNHLY, CDR2 FYNNEI. This CDR3 is built from 15 residues. The junction had 6 bases not matched to a gene; V was cut back by 3 bases and J by 7 bases. The CDR3: CASSESLAGIGELFF. The CDR3 region has the DNA TGTGCCAGCAGTGAGAGTCTAGCGGGGATCGGGGAGCTGTTTTTT. The entire variable domain, with the rest obtained from reference TRBV2 and TRBJ2-2, is as follows: EPEVTQTPSHQVTQMGQEVILRCVPISNHLYFYWYRQILGQKVEFLVSFYNNEISEKSEIFDDQFSVERPDGSNFTLKIRSTKLEDSAMYFCASSESLAGIGELFFGEGSRLTVL.

The table lists this clone with a few counts. The chain uses TRBV2 and TRBJ1-2, with D tentatively TRBD1 (5 bases). There are 13 residues in the CDR3. CDR1 and CDR2 from the germline V gene are SNHLY and FYNNEI. The germline V and J ends were trimmed by 8 bases and 4 bases, with 14 bases remaining between them. For the CDR3, the DNA is TGTGCCAGCTTAGAGACAGACTCCTATGGCTACACCTTC. Translation: CASLETDSYGYTF.

A single count supports this clone. The chain is built from TRBV10-3 and TRBJ2-5; 9 bases are a match to TRBD1. The DNA end is a closer match to TRBJ2-7, so the J assignment may be wrong. The CDR3 sequence is 14 residues long. Per the germline V gene, CDR1 is ENHRY and CDR2 is SYGVKD. The CDR3 DNA follows: TGTGCCATCAGGCCGGGACAGGGCCCCTACGAGCAGTACTTC. This gives the protein CAIRPGQGPYEQYF.

This clone was seen more than once but under ten times. This chain connects TRBV6-1 to TRBJ1-1; 7 bases are a match to TRBD1. The CDR3 has 14 residues. J was trimmed by 2 bases and V by 6 bases; bases with no gene match: 6. CDR1 is MNHNS and CDR2 is SASEGT in the germline V gene. The CDR3 DNA reads TGTGCCAGCAGGCAGGGGGGTGTTAACACTGAAGCTTTCTTT. It translates to CASRQGGVNTEAFF.